Shown below are 30 T cell receptor beta chains from a single sample sequenced in a study of T cell responses to AZD1222 COVID-19 vaccine. TCRdb's table, derived via immunoSEQ multiplex PCR, lists solely in-frame clones and lacks some. Of around 100,000 clones listed, roughly 90% are singletons. This specimen was peripheral blood, taken on day 0 of AZD1222 vaccination. These receptors all come from an adult in good health.

The chain uses TRBV7-3 and TRBJ1-1; 9 positions match TRBD1. From germline, CDR1 is SGHTA and CDR2 FQGTGA. Trimming cost V 0 bases and J 5 bases; bases outside gene matches: 1. This CDR3 has 14 residues. DNA for the CDR3: TGTGCCAGCAGCTTAACCGGACAGGGGACTGAAGCTTTCTTT. Residues: CASSLTGQGTEAFF.

This clone was detected once. The chain links TRBV5-6 to TRBJ2-7, with TRBD1 as a possible D gene (6 bases). This CDR3 is built from 13 residues. V was trimmed by 2 bases and J by 2 bases, leaving 8 bases between them. CDR1 is SGHDT and CDR2 is YYEEEE in the germline V gene. The CDR3 loop reads CASSFTGPYEQYF. In DNA, the CDR3 is TGTGCCAGCAGCTTTACAGGGCCCTACGAGCAGTACTTC.

This clone was found a few times. The chain combines TRBV30 with TRBJ2-3, with 8 nucleotides matching TRBD2. CDR3 length: 12 amino acids. Trimming cost V 3 bases and J 8 bases; bases outside gene matches: 4. Germline V gives CDR1 GTSNPN, CDR2 SVGIG (reference sequence). CDR3 DNA sequence: TGTGCCTGGAGCGGGAGGGGGGGTACGCAGTATTTT. It translates to CAWSGRGGTQYF.

CDR3 coding DNA: TGTGCCAGCAGCCAGGTCGACAGGGGCACTGAAGCTTTCTTT. It codes for CASSQVDRGTEAFF. The chain couples TRBV3-1 (or the pseudogene TRBV3-2) to TRBJ1-1, with 8 bases matching TRBD1. The trim removed 3 bases at V and 4 bases at J, leaving 4 bases unmatched. The CDR3 length is 14 residues. Germline values: CDR1 LGHDT, CDR2 YNNKEL (reference sequence).

This rearrangement joins TRBV12-1 to TRBJ2-7; the table's D call, TRBD1, was not checked against the DNA. TRBV12-1 counts as a pseudogene. The CDR3 totals 13 residues. CDR3 residues: CASSFERGHEQYF. The CDR3 bases are TGTGCCAGCAGCTTTGAGAGGGGGCACGAGCAGTACTTC.

V and J are TRBV28 and TRBJ1-1; D is possibly TRBD1 (5 bases). The CDR3 totals 13 residues. Germline assignment: CDR1 MDHEN and CDR2 SYDVKM. V was trimmed by 8 bases and J by 3 bases, leaving 13 bases between them. The CDR3 coding sequence is TGTGCCAGCGAGACCCCAGGGCACACTGAAGCTTTCTTT. It translates to CASETPGHTEAFF.

This clone was found a few times. CDR3 sequence: CASSYSRGSNQPQHF. CDR3 DNA: TGTGCCAGCAGTTACAGTAGGGGTAGCAATCAGCCCCAGCATTTT. This chain joins TRBV6-5 and TRBJ1-5; the D gene is possibly TRBD1 (5 bases). Trimming removed 2 bases at V and 0 bases at J, with 8 bases between. Looked up from germline, CDR1 is MNHEY and CDR2 is SVGAGI. The CDR3 totals 15 residues.

V usage is TRBV9 and J usage is TRBJ1-1, with a weak D call TRBD1 (6 bases). Germline V gene lookup returns CDR1 SGDLS and CDR2 YYNGEE. V was cut by 2 bases and J by 4 bases, with 12 bases left in between. This CDR3 spans 14 amino acids. CDR3: CASSVGGRSTEAFF. For the CDR3, the DNA is TGTGCCAGCAGCGTGGGGGGCCGGTCCACTGAAGCTTTCTTT.

The count of this clone is one. The genes are TRBV29-1 and TRBJ2-7; perhaps TRBD1 as D (6 bases). The CDR3 length is 13 residues. Trimming pared 6 bases from V and 5 bases from J, leaving 17 bases between. Germline V gene lookup returns CDR1 SQVTM and CDR2 ANQGSEA. This chain's CDR3 is CSVRVETGNEQYF. The CDR3 bases are TGCAGCGTGAGAGTGGAAACAGGGAACGAGCAGTACTTC.

This chain links TRBV11-2 with TRBJ1-5; D possibly corresponds to TRBD1 (6 bases). The V gene lost 2 bases and the J gene lost 5 bases, with 13 bases spanning the gap. CDR1 and CDR2 (germline): SGHAT, FQNNGV. This CDR3 is 15 amino acids long. DNA for the CDR3: TGTGCCAGCAGCTTACTAGGACAGAGAGATCAGCCCCAGCATTTT. Translation gives CASSLLGQRDQPQHF.

CDR3 in DNA: TGTGCCAGCAGTGGGCAGGATCTATACGAGCAGTACTTC. Amino acids: CASSGQDLYEQYF. V and J are TRBV2 and TRBJ2-7; D remains unclear. The CDR3 has 13 residues. V dropped 4 bases and J dropped 4 bases, with 11 bases sitting between them. Germline V gene sequence: CDR1 SNHLY, CDR2 FYNNEI.

V usage is TRBV7-2 and J usage is TRBJ1-5; 7 bases line up with TRBD1. The CDR3 contains 16 residues. Germline CDR1 is SGHTA and CDR2 is FQGNSA. V was clipped by 0 bases and J by 3 bases; unmatched bases: 5. The CDR3 protein is CASSLATGAINQPQHF. The CDR3 nucleotides are TGTGCCAGCAGCTTAGCTACAGGGGCGATCAATCAGCCCCAGCATTTT.

The chain is built from TRBV11-2 and TRBJ1-6; weak D call: TRBD1 (5 bases). Trimming removed 5 bases at V and 10 bases at J, with 18 bases between. This CDR3 has 15 residues. The V gene's germline CDR1 is SGHAT and CDR2 FQNNGV. The DNA for the CDR3 is TGTGCCAGCAGCCCCCTAGGGGAGCCGTTGTCACCCCTCCACTTT. Protein sequence: CASSPLGEPLSPLHF. The entire variable domain, with the rest obtained from reference TRBV11-2 and TRBJ1-6, is as follows: EAGVAQSPRYKIIEKRQSVAFWCNPISGHATLYWYQQILGQGPKLLIQFQNNGVVDDSQLPKDRFSAERLKGVDSTLKIQPAKLEDSAVYLCASSPLGEPLSPLHFGNGTRLTVT.

This chain joins TRBV15 and TRBJ1-5; D remains unclear. The germline V gene encodes CDR1 LNHNV and CDR2 YYDKDF (reference sequence). V gave up 0 bases and J gave up 3 bases, with 9 bases separating them. The length of the CDR3 is 15 residues. Here the CDR3 reads CATSRDRGLNQPQHF. In nucleotides, the CDR3 is TGTGCCACCAGCAGAGATCGGGGTCTCAATCAGCCCCAGCATTTT. The variable domain in full, with the rest retrieved from reference TRBV15 and TRBJ1-5, is DAMVIQNPRYQVTQFGKPVTLSCSQTLNHNVMYWYQQKSSQAPKLLFHYYDKDFNNEADTPDNFQSRRPNTSFCFLDIRSPGLGDTAMYLCATSRDRGLNQPQHFGDGTRLSIL.

The rearrangement joins TRBV6-1 to TRBJ2-1; 7 bases fit TRBD2. The J segment lost 11 bases and the V segment lost 2 bases, leaving 3 bases of the junction unmatched. The CDR3 sequence is 12 residues long. Germline assignment: CDR1 MNHNS and CDR2 SASEGT. CDR3 bases: TGTGCCAGCAGTGAACTGGGGGGGAAGCAGTTCTTC. Translation gives CASSELGGKQFF.

The J gene is TRBJ2-1, the V gene TRBV9; D is possibly TRBD2 (5 bases). Germline assignment: CDR1 SGDLS and CDR2 YYNGEE. This CDR3 contains 17 residues. Between the trimmed V and J ends, which lost 0 bases and 2 bases, there was a span of 15 bases. The CDR3 loop is CASSVGSGVDAYNEQFF. In DNA form, the CDR3 reads TGTGCCAGCAGCGTAGGTTCCGGGGTTGACGCCTACAATGAGCAGTTCTTC.

The V call is TRBV7-2, the J call TRBJ1-2; no reliable D call. This CDR3 is built from 15 residues. Germline V gene data show CDR1 as SGHTA and CDR2 as FQGNSA. V gave up 4 bases and J gave up 4 bases, with 16 bases separating them. The CDR3 DNA is TGTGCCAGCAGCTCGAGCGTGCTAATGGGCTATGGCTACACCTTC. Translation: CASSSSVLMGYGYTF.

This chain connects TRBV2 to TRBJ2-7; D uncertain. Per the germline V gene, CDR1 is SNHLY and CDR2 is FYNNEI. V was trimmed by 10 bases and J by 4 bases, leaving 5 bases between them. This CDR3 comprises 9 residues. The CDR3 region has the DNA TGTGCCATAGATTACGAGCAGTACTTC. This codes for CAIDYEQYF. Looking up the rest from reference TRBV2 and TRBJ2-7 gives the full variable domain: EPEVTQTPSHQVTQMGQEVILRCVPISNHLYFYWYRQILGQKVEFLVSFYNNEISEKSEIFDDQFSVERPDGSNFTLKIRSTKLEDSAMYFCAIDYEQYFGPGTRLTVT.

The rearrangement joins TRBV28 to TRBJ1-2, with unresolved D. V was shortened by 3 bases and J by 4 bases, with 3 bases between the two germline ends. Per germline, CDR1 MDHEN and CDR2 SYDVKM. The CDR3 runs to 11 residues. This chain's CDR3 is CASSFIYGYTF. DNA for the CDR3: TGTGCCAGCAGTTTTATCTATGGCTACACCTTC.

The V gene is TRBV27, the J gene TRBJ2-1; 7 bases line up with TRBD2. Germline V gene sequence: CDR1 MNHEY, CDR2 SMNVEV (reference sequence). The CDR3 runs 15 residues. The ends lost 4 bases at V and 6 bases at J; junction bases unmatched: 9. CDR3 region: CASSSPAGPTNEQFF. The DNA for the CDR3 is TGTGCCAGCAGTTCCCCAGCGGGACCCACCAATGAGCAGTTCTTC.

This clone was detected a few times. The V call is TRBV7-6, the J call TRBJ2-1; tentatively, D is TRBD1 or TRBD2 (5 bases each). The germline V and J ends were trimmed by 6 bases and 10 bases, with 16 bases remaining between them. Germline CDR1 and CDR2: SGHVS and FNYEAQ. This CDR3 region has 13 residues. The CDR3 here is CASSSGTRGEQFF. In DNA, the CDR3 is TGTGCCAGCAGTTCCGGGACGCGAGGGGAGCAGTTCTTC.

The rearrangement joins TRBV6-5 to TRBJ1-3; D might be TRBD1 (5 bases). The V gene lost 8 bases and the J gene lost 0 bases, with 8 bases spanning the gap. From germline, CDR1 is MNHEY and CDR2 SVGAGI. The CDR3 is 13 residues long. The CDR3 sequence is CASAQVSGNTIYF. CDR3 bases: TGTGCCAGCGCACAGGTCTCTGGAAACACCATATATTTT.

The chain employs TRBV28 and TRBJ1-1; D is unclear. CDR1 MDHEN and CDR2 SYDVKM come from the germline V gene. The CDR3 has 14 amino acids. V was shortened by 1 base and J by 2 bases, with 8 bases between the two germline ends. This chain's CDR3 is CASSLFAGNTEAFF. CDR3 bases: TGTGCCAGCAGTTTATTTGCGGGAAACACTGAAGCTTTCTTT.

This clone occurred a few times. The V and J genes are TRBV30 and TRBJ2-1; maybe TRBD2 (5 bases). Trimming took off 1 base at V and 7 bases at J, with 20 bases between the two ends. From germline, CDR1 is GTSNPN and CDR2 SVGIG (reference sequence). The length of the CDR3 is 16 residues. CDR3 loop: CAWSGSRGAVRNEQFF. CDR3 nucleotide sequence: TGTGCCTGGAGTGGGTCCCGGGGAGCGGTTAGGAATGAGCAGTTCTTC. Variable domain in full (rest from reference TRBV30 and TRBJ2-1): SQTIHQWPATLVQPVGSPLSLECTVEGTSNPNLYWYRQAAGRGLQLLFYSVGIGQISSEVPQNLSASRPQDRQFILSSKKLLLSDSGFYLCAWSGSRGAVRNEQFFGPGTRLTVL.

This sequence joins TRBV7-2 and TRBJ2-7, with 10 nucleotides matching TRBD1. V lost 5 bases and J lost 2; bases outside the gene matches: 6. This CDR3 has 15 amino acids. Germline CDR1 SGHTA, CDR2 FQGNSA. CDR3 coding DNA: TGTGCCAGCAGCACTGACAGGGGGCCGGCCTACGAGCAGTACTTC. It is translated as CASSTDRGPAYEQYF.

The CDR3 nucleotides read TGTGCCACTTATCGGGACAGGGGAAATTCACCCCTCCACTTT. Translation: CATYRDRGNSPLHF. The chain joins TRBV6-5 to TRBJ1-6; 10 nucleotides line up with TRBD1. This CDR3 contains 14 residues. Trimming cost V 10 bases and J 7 bases; bases outside gene matches: 7. CDR1 is MNHEY and CDR2 is SVGAGI in the germline V gene.

The chain links TRBV29-1 to TRBJ1-1; possible D gene TRBD1, 5 bases. This CDR3 contains 13 residues. Germline CDR1 reads SQVTM; CDR2 reads ANQGSEA. Between the trimmed V and J ends, which lost 5 bases and 5 bases, there was a span of 15 bases. The CDR3 sequence is CSVSGQWVTEAFF. CDR3 nucleotide sequence: TGCAGCGTTTCTGGACAATGGGTTACTGAAGCTTTCTTT.

The V call is TRBV5-1, the J call TRBJ2-1; TRBD2 matches 8 bases. Germline trimming cut 2 bases from V and 0 bases from J; bases unmatched to any gene: 4. The CDR3 loop spans 16 amino acids. CDR1 and CDR2 from the germline V gene are SGHRS and YFSETQ. The CDR3 DNA sequence: TGCGCCAGCAGCTTCCTCGGGAGGGACTCCTACAATGAGCAGTTCTTC. Residues: CASSFLGRDSYNEQFF.

The J gene is TRBJ2-7, the V gene TRBV27, with a tentative D call TRBD2 (6 bases). Trimming shortened V by 5 bases and J by 0 bases, and 14 bases separated the two germline ends. This CDR3 is built from 15 residues. Germline values: CDR1 MNHEY, CDR2 SMNVEV (reference sequence). The CDR3 region has the DNA TGTGCCAGCAGTACTGGGGACTTAAGCTCCTACGAGCAGTACTTC. Translating it yields CASSTGDLSSYEQYF.

CDR3 sequence reads: CASSSNSGTANEKLFF. CDR3 coding DNA: TGTGCCAGCAGCTCGAACTCAGGGACTGCTAATGAAAAACTGTTTTTT. V gene TRBV7-9 combines with J gene TRBJ1-4; tentatively, D is TRBD1 (5 bases). From germline, CDR1 is SEHNR and CDR2 FQNEAQ (reference sequence). This CDR3 is 16 amino acids long. Trimming removed 4 bases at V and 3 bases at J, with 15 bases between.